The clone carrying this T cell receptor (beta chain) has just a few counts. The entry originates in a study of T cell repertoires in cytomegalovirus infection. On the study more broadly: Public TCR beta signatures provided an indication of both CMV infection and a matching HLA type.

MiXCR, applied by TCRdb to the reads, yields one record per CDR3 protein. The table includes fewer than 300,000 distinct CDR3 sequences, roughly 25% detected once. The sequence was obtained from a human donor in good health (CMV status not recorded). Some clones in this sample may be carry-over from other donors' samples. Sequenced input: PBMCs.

Here the CDR3 DNA reads TGTGCCAGCAGGGGCCTTAGGACAAACCAAGAGACCCAGTACTTC. Amino acids: CASRGLRTNQETQYF. The chain carries TRBV2 and TRBJ2-5, with D maybe TRBD1 (5 bases). This CDR3 contains 15 residues. Germline V gene sequence: CDR1 SNHLY, CDR2 FYNNEI. Trimming took 6 bases from V and 0 from J, leaving 14 bases between them.